Below, one T cell receptor beta chain is given with its context. The CDR3 covers 16 residues. Germline assignment: CDR1 SGDLS and CDR2 YYNGEE. Trimming removed 6 bases at V and 2 bases at J, with 20 bases between. As handled by the study authors: Quantification of nucleated cells was approximated via reference gene primer amplification. Repertoires were generated with immunoSEQ multiplex PCR, while TCRdb's copy carries only in-frame clones and drops some. Clone size and the V and J calls come from that table; the DNA yielded D and trimming. The data contain about 110,000 clones, 85% of them singletons. The sample comes from a study of blood T cell repertoires in COVID-19. Study at large: Collection of acute and convalescent COVID-19 samples took place in the United States, Italy and Spain. PBMCs, B-cell-depleted T cells, or T cells provided the cDNA or gDNA that made up the material.

This sequence was found in a human donor in a cohort sampled during active COVID-19. V is TRBV9 and J is TRBJ1-2; a weak D match, TRBD1 (5 bases). Sequenced input: peripheral blood. The CDR3 DNA follows: TGTGCCAGCACCCTCCTGCTAGCGACAGAGAACTATGGCTACACCTTC. It codes for CASTLLLATENYGYTF.